This TCR beta chain was captured by sequencing in a study of blood T cell repertoires in COVID-19. Study overall: The United States, Italy and Spain were the sources of the acute and convalescent COVID-19 samples.

Sequenced by immunoSEQ multiplex PCR; TCRdb stores in-frame clones only, minus some. The sample shows fewer than 400,000 clones, roughly nine tenths of them seen only once. Only one count was recorded for this clone. Material: PBMCs or T cells enriched from blood (not recorded which). The receptor was derived from a woman in her 30s who had recovered from COVID-19.

CDR3 sequence: CASSDPHFDTQYF. The CDR3 nucleotides are TGTGCCAGCAGTGATCCGCACTTTGATACGCAGTATTTT. V usage is TRBV6-1 and J usage is TRBJ2-3; no clear D gene. Trimming pared 3 bases from V and 6 bases from J, leaving 10 bases between. Germline CDR1 MNHNS, CDR2 SASEGT. The CDR3 has 13 amino acids.